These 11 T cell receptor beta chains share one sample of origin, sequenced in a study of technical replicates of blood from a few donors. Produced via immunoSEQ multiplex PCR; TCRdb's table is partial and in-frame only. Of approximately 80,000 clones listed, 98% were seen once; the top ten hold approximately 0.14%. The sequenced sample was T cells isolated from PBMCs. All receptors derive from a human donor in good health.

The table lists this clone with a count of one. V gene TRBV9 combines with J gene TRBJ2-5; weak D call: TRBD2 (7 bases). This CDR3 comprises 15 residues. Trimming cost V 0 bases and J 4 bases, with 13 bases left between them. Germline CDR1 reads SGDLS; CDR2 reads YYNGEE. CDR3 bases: TGTGCCAGCAGCGTAGGGGGGGGCCCTCGAGAGACCCAGTACTTC. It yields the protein CASSVGGGPRETQYF.

DNA for the CDR3: TGTGCCAGCTTCGACGGAGATAACACTGAAGCTTTCTTT. It specifies CASFDGDNTEAFF. The chain employs TRBV6-5 and TRBJ1-1; D gene ambiguous. The V end lost 8 bases, the J end lost 2 bases, and 12 bases lay between the germline ends. The CDR3 has 13 residues. Germline CDR1 is MNHEY and CDR2 is SVGAGI.

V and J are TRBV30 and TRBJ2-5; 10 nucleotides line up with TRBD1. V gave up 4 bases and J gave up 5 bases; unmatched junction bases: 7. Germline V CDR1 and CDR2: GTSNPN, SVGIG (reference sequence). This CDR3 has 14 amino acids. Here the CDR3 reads CAWTWTGGPETQYF. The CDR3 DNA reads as TGTGCCTGGACTTGGACAGGGGGGCCGGAGACCCAGTACTTC.

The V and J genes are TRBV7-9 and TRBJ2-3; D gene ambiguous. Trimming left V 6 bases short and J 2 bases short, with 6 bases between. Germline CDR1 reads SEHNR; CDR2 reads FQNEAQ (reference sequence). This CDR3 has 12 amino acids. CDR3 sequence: CASSTDTDTQYF. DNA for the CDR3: TGTGCCAGCAGTACAGACACAGATACGCAGTATTTT.

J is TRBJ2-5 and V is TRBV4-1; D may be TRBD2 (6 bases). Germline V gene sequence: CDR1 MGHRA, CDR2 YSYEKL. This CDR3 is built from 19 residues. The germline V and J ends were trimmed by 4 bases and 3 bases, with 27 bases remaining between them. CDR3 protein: CASSRGGVFEGEGKETQYF. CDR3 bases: TGCGCCAGCAGCCGCGGAGGGGTGTTTGAGGGAGAGGGTAAAGAGACCCAGTACTTC.

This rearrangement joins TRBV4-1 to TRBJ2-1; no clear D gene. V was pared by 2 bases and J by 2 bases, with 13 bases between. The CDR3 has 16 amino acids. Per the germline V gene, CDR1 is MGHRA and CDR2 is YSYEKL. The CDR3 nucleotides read TGCGCCAGCAGCCAACCCTTGGCGGAAACCTACAATGAGCAGTTCTTC. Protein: CASSQPLAETYNEQFF.

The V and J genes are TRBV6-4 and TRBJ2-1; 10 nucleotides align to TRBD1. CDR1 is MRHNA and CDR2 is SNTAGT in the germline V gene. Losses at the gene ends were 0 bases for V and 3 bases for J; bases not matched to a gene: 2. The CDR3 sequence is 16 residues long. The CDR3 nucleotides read TGTGCCAGCAGTGACTCTGGGACAGGGGACTACAATGAGCAGTTCTTC. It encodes CASSDSGTGDYNEQFF.

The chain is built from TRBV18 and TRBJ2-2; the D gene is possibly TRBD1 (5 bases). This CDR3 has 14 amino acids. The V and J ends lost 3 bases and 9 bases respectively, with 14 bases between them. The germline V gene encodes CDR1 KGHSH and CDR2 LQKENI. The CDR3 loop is CASSPPRQPRELFF. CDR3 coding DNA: TGTGCCAGCTCACCTCCTAGACAGCCTAGGGAGCTGTTTTTT. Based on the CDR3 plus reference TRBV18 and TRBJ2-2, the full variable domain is NAGVMQNPRHLVRRRGQEARLRCSPMKGHSHVYWYRQLPEEGLKFMVYLQKENIIDESGMPKERFSAEFPKEGPSILRIQQVVRGDSAAYFCASSPPRQPRELFFGEGSRLTVL.

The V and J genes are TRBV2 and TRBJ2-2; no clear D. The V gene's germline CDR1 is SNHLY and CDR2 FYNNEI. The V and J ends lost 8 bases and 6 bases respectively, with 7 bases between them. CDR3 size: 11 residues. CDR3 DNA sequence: TGTGCCAGCGTTTTCTCCGGGGAGCTGTTTTTT. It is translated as CASVFSGELFF. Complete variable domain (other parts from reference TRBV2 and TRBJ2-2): EPEVTQTPSHQVTQMGQEVILRCVPISNHLYFYWYRQILGQKVEFLVSFYNNEISEKSEIFDDQFSVERPDGSNFTLKIRSTKLEDSAMYFCASVFSGELFFGEGSRLTVL.

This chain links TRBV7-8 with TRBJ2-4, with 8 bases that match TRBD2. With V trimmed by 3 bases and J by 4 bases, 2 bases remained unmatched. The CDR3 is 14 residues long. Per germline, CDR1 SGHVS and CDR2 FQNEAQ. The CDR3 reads CASSFRGGKNIQYF. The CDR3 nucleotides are TGTGCCAGCAGCTTCCGGGGGGGGAAAAACATTCAGTACTTC.

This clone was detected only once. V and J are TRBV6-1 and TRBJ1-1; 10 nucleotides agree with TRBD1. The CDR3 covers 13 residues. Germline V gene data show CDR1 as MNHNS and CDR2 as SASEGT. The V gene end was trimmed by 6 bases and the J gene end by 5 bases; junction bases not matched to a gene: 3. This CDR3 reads CASRRQGATEAFF. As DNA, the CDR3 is TGTGCCAGCAGACGACAGGGGGCTACTGAAGCTTTCTTT.